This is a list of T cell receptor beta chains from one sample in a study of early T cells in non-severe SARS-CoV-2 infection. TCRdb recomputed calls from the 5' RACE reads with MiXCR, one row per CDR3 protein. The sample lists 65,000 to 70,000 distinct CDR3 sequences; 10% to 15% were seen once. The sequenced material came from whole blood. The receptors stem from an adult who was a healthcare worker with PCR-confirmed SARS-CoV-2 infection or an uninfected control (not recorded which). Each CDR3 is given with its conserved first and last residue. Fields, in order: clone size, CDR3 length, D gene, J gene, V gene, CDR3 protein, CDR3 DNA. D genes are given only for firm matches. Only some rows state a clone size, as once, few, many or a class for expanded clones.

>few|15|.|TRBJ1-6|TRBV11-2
CASSLGMGPNSPLHF
TGTGCCAGCAGCTTAGGAATGGGACCTAATTCACCCCTCCACTTT
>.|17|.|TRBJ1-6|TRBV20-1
CSARDSGRANYNSPLHF
TGCAGTGCTAGAGATTCGGGCAGGGCAAACTATAATTCACCCCTCCACTTT
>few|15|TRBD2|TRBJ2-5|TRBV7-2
CASRPPGTSQETQYF
TGTGCCAGCAGGCCCCCAGGGACTAGCCAAGAGACCCAGTACTTC
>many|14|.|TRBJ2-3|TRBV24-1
CATSDSQGTDTQYF
TGTGCCACCAGTGACTCCCAGGGCACAGATACGCAGTATTTT
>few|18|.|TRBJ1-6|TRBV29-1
CSVEESDVFSSYNSPLHF
TGCAGCGTTGAAGAATCGGACGTCTTTAGCTCCTATAATTCACCCCTCCACTTT
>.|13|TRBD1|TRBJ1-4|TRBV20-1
CSATYRGFEKLFF
TGCAGTGCTACTTACAGGGGGTTTGAAAAACTGTTTTTT
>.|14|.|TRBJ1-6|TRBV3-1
CASTSGTSYSPLHF
TGTGCCAGCACCTCAGGGACGTCGTATTCACCCCTCCACTTT
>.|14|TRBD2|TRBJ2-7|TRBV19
CASKAGGLGDEQYF
TGTGCCAGTAAGGCGGGGGGGCTCGGAGACGAGCAGTACTTC
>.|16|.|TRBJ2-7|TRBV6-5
CASSGDRTGGNYEQYF
TGTGCCAGCAGTGGGGACCGAACCGGGGGCAACTACGAGCAGTACTTC
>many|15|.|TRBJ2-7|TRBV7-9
CASSLRGREGYEQYF
TGTGCCAGCAGCTTAAGGGGCCGCGAGGGGTACGAGCAGTACTTC
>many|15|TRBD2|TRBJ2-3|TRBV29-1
CSVGLAGGPADTQYF
TGCAGCGTGGGACTAGCGGGGGGGCCTGCAGATACGCAGTATTTT
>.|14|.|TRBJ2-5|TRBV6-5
CASSYTGARETQYF
TGTGCCAGCAGTTACACGGGGGCCCGGGAGACCCAGTACTTC
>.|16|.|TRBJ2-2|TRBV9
CASSVFQGGYTGELFF
TGTGCCAGCAGCGTATTCCAGGGAGGATACACCGGGGAGCTGTTTTTT
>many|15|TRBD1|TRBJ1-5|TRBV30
CAWSSGQGPNQPQHF
TGTGCCTGGAGCTCGGGACAGGGGCCTAATCAGCCCCAGCATTTT
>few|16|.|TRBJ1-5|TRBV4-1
CASSQDSWQLNQPQHF
TGCGCCAGCAGCCAAGATAGTTGGCAGCTCAATCAGCCCCAGCATTTT
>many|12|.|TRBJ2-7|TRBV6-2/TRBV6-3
CASSPNSYEQYF
TGTGCCAGCAGTCCCAACTCCTACGAGCAGTACTTC
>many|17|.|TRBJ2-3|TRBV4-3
CASSQALPGQGADTQYF
TGCGCCAGCAGCCAAGCTCTACCGGGACAAGGTGCAGATACGCAGTATTTT
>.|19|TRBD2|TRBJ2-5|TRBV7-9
CASSSRWLAGYDSQETQYF
TGTGCCAGCAGCTCCCGCTGGCTAGCGGGGTATGATTCCCAAGAGACCCAGTACTTC
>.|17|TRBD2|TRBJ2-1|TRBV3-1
CASSPSEGGRRTNEQFF
TGTGCCAGCAGCCCCTCGGAGGGAGGGCGACGAACGAATGAGCAGTTCTTC
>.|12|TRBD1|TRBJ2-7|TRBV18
CASSPTGVEQYF
TGTGCCAGCTCACCCACAGGGGTAGAGCAGTACTTC
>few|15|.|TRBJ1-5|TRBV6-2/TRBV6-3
CASRPAGVSNQPQHF
TGTGCCAGCAGACCCGCAGGGGTTAGCAATCAGCCCCAGCATTTT
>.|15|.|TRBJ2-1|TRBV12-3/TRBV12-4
CASSQPGRHYNEQFF
TGTGCCAGCAGCCAACCGGGACGGCACTACAATGAGCAGTTCTTC
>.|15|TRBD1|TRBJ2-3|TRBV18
CASSPPGQRADTQYF
TGTGCCAGCTCACCACCGGGACAGCGCGCAGATACGCAGTATTTT
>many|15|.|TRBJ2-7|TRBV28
CASSPLPSRTAEQYF
TGTGCCAGCAGCCCTCTCCCCAGCAGGACGGCCGAGCAGTACTTC
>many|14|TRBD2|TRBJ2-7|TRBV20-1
CSARTSGGAYEQYF
TGCAGTGCTAGAACTAGCGGGGGGGCCTACGAGCAGTACTTC
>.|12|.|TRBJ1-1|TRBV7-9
CASSRAGTEAFF
TGTGCCAGCAGCCGGGCGGGCACTGAAGCTTTCTTT
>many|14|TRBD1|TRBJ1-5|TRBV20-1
CSATTGAGQEPQHF
TGCAGTGCTACGACAGGGGCGGGGCAGGAGCCCCAGCATTTT
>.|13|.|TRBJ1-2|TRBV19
CASVLGANYGYTF
TGTGCCAGTGTTCTAGGAGCTAACTATGGCTACACCTTC
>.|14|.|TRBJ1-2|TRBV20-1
CSASIGGRDYGYTF
TGCAGTGCTAGTATCGGGGGGCGCGACTATGGCTACACCTTC
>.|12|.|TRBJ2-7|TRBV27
CASSFGGGIEYF
.
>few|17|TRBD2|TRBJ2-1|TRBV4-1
CASSHNLAGGSYNEQFF
TGCGCCAGCAGCCATAATCTAGCGGGGGGTTCCTACAATGAGCAGTTCTTC
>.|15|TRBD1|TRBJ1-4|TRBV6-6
CASSTNRGRGEKLFF
TGTGCCAGCAGTACAAACAGGGGAAGGGGCGAAAAACTGTTTTTT
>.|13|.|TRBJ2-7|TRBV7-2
CASSLAGIYEQYF
TGTGCCAGCAGCTTAGCGGGTATCTACGAGCAGTACTTC
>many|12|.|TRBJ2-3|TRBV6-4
CATSTGTDTQYF
TGTGCCACCAGCACGGGCACAGATACGCAGTATTTT
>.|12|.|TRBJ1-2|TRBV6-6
CASRDSNYGYTF
TGTGCCAGCAGGGACTCTAACTATGGCTACACCTTC
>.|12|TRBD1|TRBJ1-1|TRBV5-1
CASREGQGEAFF
TGCGCCAGCAGGGAGGGACAGGGTGAAGCTTTCTTT
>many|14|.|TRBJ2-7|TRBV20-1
CSARERGTTYEQYF
TGCAGTGCTAGAGAAAGGGGAACGACCTACGAGCAGTACTTC
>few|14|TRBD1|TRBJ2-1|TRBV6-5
CASSRTGGTDEQFF
TGTGCCAGCAGCCGGACAGGGGGGACCGATGAGCAGTTCTTC
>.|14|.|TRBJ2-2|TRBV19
CASSFQGITGELFF
TGTGCCAGTAGTTTTCAGGGTATCACCGGGGAGCTGTTTTTT
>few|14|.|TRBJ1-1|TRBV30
CAWSVTRAYTEAFF
TGTGCCTGGAGTGTTACCCGAGCGTACACTGAAGCTTTCTTT
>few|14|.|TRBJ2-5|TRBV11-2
CASSLDPAVETQYF
TGTGCCAGCAGCTTAGATCCAGCAGTAGAGACCCAGTACTTC
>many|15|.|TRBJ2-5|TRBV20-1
CSAVVASRGSGVKYF
TGCAGTGCTGTGGTAGCTAGCCGCGGATCTGGGGTGAAGTACTTC